These 31 T cell receptor beta chains originate from one sample sequenced in a study of T cell responses to AZD1222 COVID-19 vaccine. The data were produced by immunoSEQ multiplex PCR, yet TCRdb's version contains in-frame clones alone and is incomplete. The repertoire consists of over 100,000 clones, with 85% to 90% occurring once and the leading ten covering approximately 20%. Source: peripheral blood, taken on day 0 of AZD1222 vaccination. All receptors derive from an adult in good health.

The rearrangement links TRBV29-1 to TRBJ1-2; D not certain. The CDR3 spans 15 residues. Trimming pared 7 bases from V and 4 bases from J, leaving 22 bases between. The germline V gene has CDR1 SQVTM and CDR2 ANQGSEA. The CDR3 here is CSGGVETSSIYGYTF. Written as DNA, the CDR3 is TGCAGCGGCGGTGTCGAGACAAGTAGTATCTATGGCTACACCTTC. The complete variable domain, with remaining parts taken from reference TRBV29-1 and TRBJ1-2, reads SAVISQKPSRDICQRGTSLTIQCQVDSQVTMMFWYRQQPGQSLTLIATANQGSEATYESGFVIDKFPISRPNLTFSTLTVSNMSPEDSSIYLCSGGVETSSIYGYTFGSGTRLTVV.

V usage is TRBV7-9 and J usage is TRBJ1-1, with 8 bases fitting TRBD1. CDR1 and CDR2 from the germline V gene are SEHNR and FQNEAQ (reference sequence). The CDR3 sequence is 15 residues long. After removal of 2 bases from V and 4 bases from J, the junction contained 6 bases not matched to a gene. The CDR3 DNA is TGTGCCAGCAGCTTACGCAGGGGGCTTGTCACTGAAGCTTTCTTT. Translating it yields CASSLRRGLVTEAFF.

The chain joins TRBV12-3 or TRBV12-4 to TRBJ2-3; D gene unclear. The CDR3 spans 12 residues. Trimming took 2 bases from V and 4 from J, leaving 4 bases between them. CDR3 bases: TGTGCCAGCAGTTTAACTCCAGATACGCAGTATTTT. Translation: CASSLTPDTQYF.

CDR3 nucleotides: TGTGCCAGCTTCAAGGAGCCGCCGACAGGGACCTTCTATGGCTACACCTTC. It translates to CASFKEPPTGTFYGYTF. The chain employs TRBV2 and TRBJ1-2, with 7 bases identical to TRBD1. Germline lookup yields CDR1 SNHLY and CDR2 FYNNEI. The CDR3 extends over 17 amino acids. Unmatched junction bases numbered 19, after V lost 8 bases and J lost 4 bases.

V usage is TRBV10-3 and J usage is TRBJ1-2; tentatively, D is TRBD1 (5 bases). The CDR3 sequence is 15 residues long. Trimming left V 0 bases short and J 5 bases short, with 13 bases between. Germline V CDR1 and CDR2: ENHRY, SYGVKD. The CDR3 DNA reads as TGTGCCATCAGTGAGTCGGATAAGGGGAGTTATGGCTACACCTTC. Protein sequence: CAISESDKGSYGYTF.

V gene TRBV7-2 combines with J gene TRBJ2-7; 7 nucleotides agree with TRBD2. In germline, CDR1 is SGHTA, CDR2 FQGNSA. The V gene end was trimmed by 5 bases and the J gene end by 2 bases; junction bases not matched to a gene: 15. The CDR3 totals 17 residues. CDR3 amino acids: CASSLAWSGLVAYEQYF. As DNA, the CDR3 is TGTGCCAGCAGCCTTGCTTGGTCAGGACTAGTAGCCTACGAGCAGTACTTC.

The V call is TRBV15, the J call TRBJ2-1, with D tentatively TRBD1 (5 bases). Germline CDR1 and CDR2: LNHNV and YYDKDF (reference sequence). V lost 3 bases and J lost 13, with 16 bases in between. There are 13 residues in the CDR3. The CDR3 protein is CATSSPTAVGQFF. Here the CDR3 DNA reads TGTGCCACCAGCAGTCCGACAGCCGTCGGACAGTTCTTC.

The chain carries TRBV5-1 and TRBJ1-6; a possible D gene is TRBD1 (5 bases). The CDR3 is 15 residues long. Per germline, CDR1 SGHRS and CDR2 YFSETQ. V was clipped by 4 bases and J by 8 bases, with 16 bases between them. The CDR3, as DNA: TGCGCCAGCAGCCGCGGCGGGTCGGGGGATTCACCCCTCCACTTT. It is translated as CASSRGGSGDSPLHF.

The rearrangement joins TRBV12-3 or TRBV12-4 to TRBJ2-2; D uncertain. This CDR3 contains 10 residues. V was shortened by 9 bases and J by 9 bases, with 8 bases between the two germline ends. CDR3 amino acids: CASSRWELFF. CDR3 DNA: TGTGCCAGTTCCCGGTGGGAGCTGTTTTTT.

V is TRBV18 and J is TRBJ1-2, with 7 bases lining up with TRBD1. The CDR3 sequence is 13 residues long. Germline CDR1 and CDR2: KGHSH and LQKENI. V was clipped by 2 bases and J by 6 bases; unmatched bases: 3. CDR3 amino acids: CASSPTGDDGYTF. DNA of the CDR3: TGTGCCAGCTCACCAACAGGGGATGATGGCTACACCTTC.

The chain has TRBV11-2 and TRBJ2-7; tentative D call: TRBD1 (5 bases). This CDR3 spans 12 amino acids. The V gene's germline CDR1 is SGHAT and CDR2 FQNNGV. The V end was cut by 5 bases, the J end by 5 bases, with 10 bases between. The CDR3 here is CASSLVGHEQYF. Written as DNA, the CDR3 is TGTGCCAGCAGCCTTGTGGGGCACGAGCAGTACTTC.

The rearrangement uses TRBV11-2 and TRBJ1-1; 9 bases fit TRBD1. The junction had 2 bases not matched to a gene; V was cut back by 6 bases and J by 3 bases. CDR3 length: 13 amino acids. CDR1 is SGHAT, CDR2 FQNNGV, per germline. In DNA, the CDR3 is TGTGCCAGCAGTGGGGACAGGGACACTGAAGCTTTCTTT. It is translated as CASSGDRDTEAFF.

The chain combines TRBV18 with TRBJ2-2; D possibly uses TRBD1 or TRBD2 (5 bases each). Trimming took 3 bases from V and 4 from J, leaving 12 bases between them. This CDR3 has 15 amino acids. CDR1 is KGHSH and CDR2 is LQKENI in the germline V gene. CDR3 protein: CASSPRDDSTGELFF. In DNA form, the CDR3 reads TGTGCCAGCTCACCTAGGGACGACTCCACCGGGGAGCTGTTTTTT.

The chain couples TRBV6-1 to TRBJ1-6; D unresolved. The CDR3 loop spans 15 amino acids. Per the germline V gene, CDR1 is MNHNS and CDR2 is SASEGT. V shed 1 base and J shed 12 bases, with 16 bases lying between them. The CDR3 region has the DNA TGTGCCAGCAGTGAAGTCGGACGGATTCTATTACCCCTCCACTTT. Translating gives CASSEVGRILLPLHF.

CDR3 residues: CASSKGVWTEQYF. The CDR3 DNA follows: TGTGCCAGTAGTAAAGGAGTCTGGACCGAGCAGTACTTC. The chain combines TRBV19 with TRBJ2-7, with no clear D. V lost 4 bases, J lost 6 bases, and 13 bases lay in between. Germline loops: CDR1 LNHDA, CDR2 SQIVND (reference sequence). This CDR3 contains 13 residues.

The chain recombines TRBV6-5 with TRBJ2-5; TRBD2 is a possible D gene (5 bases). Per germline, CDR1 MNHEY and CDR2 SVGAGI. Between the trimmed V and J ends, which lost 6 bases and 1 base, there was a span of 15 bases. CDR3 length: 15 residues. CDR3 residues: CASRSPWAGQETQYF. The CDR3 nucleotides read TGTGCCAGCAGGTCCCCCTGGGCGGGCCAAGAGACCCAGTACTTC.

This sequence joins TRBV19 and TRBJ2-6; 8 bases line up with TRBD1. The CDR3 loop spans 18 amino acids. After removal of 4 bases from V and 0 bases from J, the junction contained 8 bases not matched to a gene. Germline V gives CDR1 LNHDA, CDR2 SQIVND (reference sequence). In DNA, the CDR3 is TGTGCCAGTAGTACCGGGACAGGATTAAACTCTGGGGCCAACGTCCTGACTTTC. Protein: CASSTGTGLNSGANVLTF.

J is TRBJ1-2 and V is TRBV5-8, with D hard to call. Trimming pared 4 bases from V and 3 bases from J, leaving 10 bases between. Per the germline V gene, CDR1 is SGHTS and CDR2 is YDEGEE. This CDR3 has 13 residues. CDR3 sequence (DNA): TGTGCCAGCAGCCGATACAGCTACTATGGCTACACCTTC. This encodes CASSRYSYYGYTF.

The chain links TRBV11-3 to TRBJ2-2; 11 bases align to TRBD1. V was pared by 10 bases and J by 3 bases, with 4 bases of the junction left unmatched. The CDR3 is made up of 14 amino acids. Per germline, CDR1 SGHNT and CDR2 YENEEA. CDR3 DNA: TGTGCCACTGGGACAGGGGGAGACACCGGGGAGCTGTTTTTT. Amino acids: CATGTGGDTGELFF.

A few counts support this clone. This chain uses TRBV7-2 with TRBJ1-4; 10 bases map to TRBD1. The J segment lost 6 bases and the V segment lost 8 bases, leaving 9 bases of the junction unmatched. The V gene's germline CDR1 is SGHTA and CDR2 FQGNSA. The CDR3 totals 15 residues. The CDR3 loop is CASSDRGRGDEKLFF. The CDR3 DNA sequence: TGTGCCAGCTCCGACAGGGGGCGCGGCGATGAAAAACTGTTTTTT.

The chain carries TRBV9 and TRBJ2-1, with D possibly being TRBD1 or TRBD2 (5 bases each). V was clipped by 2 bases and J by 7 bases, with 13 bases between them. The length of the CDR3 is 14 residues. CDR1 and CDR2 (germline): SGDLS, YYNGEE. The CDR3 reads CASSVLPGRNEQFF. In DNA form, the CDR3 reads TGTGCCAGCAGCGTTTTGCCGGGGCGGAATGAGCAGTTCTTC.

The chain couples TRBV19 to TRBJ1-2; TRBD1 is a possible D gene (6 bases). The germline gives CDR1 LNHDA, CDR2 SQIVND (reference sequence). V lost 7 bases and J lost 2, with 11 bases in between. The CDR3 spans 13 residues. CDR3 sequence reads: CASNPGGNYGYTF. CDR3 coding DNA: TGTGCCAGTAACCCGGGGGGCAACTATGGCTACACCTTC.

The rearrangement uses TRBV5-5 and TRBJ2-5; D is unresolved. V dropped 1 base and J dropped 4 bases, with 5 bases sitting between them. This CDR3 contains 12 residues. Germline lookup yields CDR1 SGHKS and CDR2 YYEKEE (reference sequence). In DNA, the CDR3 is TGTGCCAGCAGCTTGCTAAGAGAGACCCAGTACTTC. Protein product: CASSLLRETQYF.

V is TRBV19 and J is TRBJ2-5; D possibly matches TRBD1 or TRBD2 (5 bases each). Per the germline V gene, CDR1 is LNHDA and CDR2 is SQIVND (reference sequence). This CDR3 has 13 amino acids. The V end was cut by 5 bases, the J end by 1 base, with 8 bases between. The CDR3 protein is CASSGTVQETQYF. CDR3 nucleotide sequence: TGTGCCAGTAGTGGGACCGTCCAAGAGACCCAGTACTTC.

The chain combines TRBV18 with TRBJ1-1; 8 bases agree with TRBD1. Germline V CDR1 and CDR2: KGHSH, LQKENI. V gave up 5 bases and J gave up 1 base; unmatched junction bases: 12. CDR3 size: 17 residues. As DNA, the CDR3 is TGTGCCAGCTCATCTCTCGGACAGGGCGTCCCGAACACTGAAGCTTTCTTT. Translation: CASSSLGQGVPNTEAFF.

This chain joins TRBV6-5 and TRBJ1-2; D is uncertain. The germline gives CDR1 MNHEY, CDR2 SVGAGI. The CDR3 runs to 11 residues. Trimming removed 9 bases from V and 6 bases from J, with 11 bases in between. Here the CDR3 reads CASYNRDGYTF. Here the CDR3 DNA reads TGTGCCAGTTACAATCGAGATGGCTACACCTTC.

This sequence joins TRBV5-1 and TRBJ1-2; 7 nucleotides align to TRBD1. CDR1 SGHRS and CDR2 YFSETQ come from the germline V gene. The CDR3 is made up of 13 amino acids. Germline trimming cut 0 bases from V and 8 bases from J; bases unmatched to any gene: 4. The CDR3 sequence: CASSLDRGRGYTF. CDR3 DNA sequence: TGCGCCAGCAGCTTGGACAGGGGCCGGGGCTACACCTTC.

The rearrangement links TRBV6-5 to TRBJ1-2, with 7 bases matching TRBD1. Per germline, CDR1 MNHEY and CDR2 SVGAGI. The CDR3 has 12 residues. The ends lost 6 bases at V and 4 bases at J; junction bases unmatched: 2. This CDR3 reads CASSDRVYGYTF. DNA for the CDR3: TGTGCCAGCAGCGACAGGGTCTATGGCTACACCTTC.

This clone was counted between two and nine times. The CDR3, as DNA: TGTGCCAGCAGCACCGGACAGGGAGGAACTGAAGCTTTCTTT. Translated: CASSTGQGGTEAFF. The chain is built from TRBV9 and TRBJ1-1, with 8 bases fitting TRBD1. The V gene end was trimmed by 4 bases and the J gene end by 5 bases; junction bases not matched to a gene: 7. CDR3 length: 14 amino acids. Germline V gene data show CDR1 as SGDLS and CDR2 as YYNGEE. The full variable domain, in which reference TRBV9 and TRBJ1-1 provide the parts outside the CDR3, is DSGVTQTPKHLITATGQRVTLRCSPRSGDLSVYWYQQSLDQGLQFLIQYYNGEERAKGNILERFSAQQFPDLHSELNLSSLELGDSALYFCASSTGQGGTEAFFGQGTRLTVV.

The V and J genes are TRBV4-1 and TRBJ2-7, with no clear D. Germline V gene sequence: CDR1 MGHRA, CDR2 YSYEKL. The CDR3 runs 15 residues. V was shortened by 3 bases and J by 0 bases, with 12 bases between the two germline ends. The CDR3 DNA follows: TGCGCCAGCAGCCAGGAACCAGGCTACTCCTACGAGCAGTACTTC. Amino acid sequence: CASSQEPGYSYEQYF.

This chain connects TRBV6-5 to TRBJ2-2, with D perhaps matching TRBD1 (5 bases). This CDR3 spans 14 amino acids. V lost 6 bases to trimming and J lost 0 bases, with 8 bases between them. Germline loops: CDR1 MNHEY, CDR2 SVGAGI. In DNA form, the CDR3 reads TGTGCCAGCAGCCAACAGGCGAACACCGGGGAGCTGTTTTTT. Protein product: CASSQQANTGELFF.